The 18 T cell receptor beta chains below were found in one sample sequenced in a study of blood T cell repertoires in COVID-19. The table came from immunoSEQ multiplex PCR; TCRdb's copy has only in-frame clones and leaves some out. The sample records some 220,000 clones, 80% to 90% being singletons. Sequencing was carried out using peripheral blood. The receptors derive from a man over 45 with active or convalescent COVID-19.

CDR3 nucleotide sequence: TGTGCCAGCACAAGGGGGCTGTTTTACAATGAGCAGTTCTTC. Translating it yields CASTRGLFYNEQFF. The chain couples TRBV28 to TRBJ2-1; TRBD1 matches 7 bases. CDR1 and CDR2 from the germline V gene are MDHEN and SYDVKM. The CDR3 is 14 residues long. V shed 7 bases and J 4 bases; nucleotides not matched to a gene: 7.

The V call is TRBV19, the J call TRBJ1-2, with a possible D match to TRBD1 (6 bases). V lost 10 bases, J lost 4 bases, and 25 bases lay in between. CDR3 length equals 16 residues. Germline V gives CDR1 LNHDA, CDR2 SQIVND (reference sequence). The CDR3 protein is CATSAQSRGHSYGYTF. CDR3 coding DNA: TGTGCCACCAGCGCCCAGAGCAGGGGTCATAGCTATGGCTACACCTTC. Full variable domain (missing parts from reference TRBV19 and TRBJ1-2): DGGITQSPKYLFRKEGQNVTLSCEQNLNHDAMYWYRQDPGQGLRLIYYSQIVNDFQKGDIAEGYSVSREKKESFPLTVTSAQKNPTAFYLCATSAQSRGHSYGYTFGSGTRLTVV.

The rearrangement uses TRBV14 and TRBJ1-3; 9 nucleotides line up with TRBD1. V was pared by 4 bases and J by 0 bases, with 13 bases of the junction left unmatched. CDR3 length equals 19 residues. Germline V gene sequence: CDR1 SGHDN, CDR2 FVKESK. For the CDR3, the DNA is TGTGCCAGCAGCCGACTCGCCCGGACAGGGGCCAGCTCTGGAAACACCATATATTTT. This sequence encodes CASSRLARTGASSGNTIYF.

J is TRBJ1-3 and V is TRBV30; TRBD1 might be the D (5 bases). The ends were cut back, 4 bases at V and 2 bases at J, with 9 bases in the middle. Germline CDR1 GTSNPN, CDR2 SVGIG (reference sequence). The CDR3 totals 13 residues. The CDR3 spells CAWNQGAGNTIYF. CDR3 in DNA: TGTGCCTGGAACCAGGGTGCTGGAAACACCATATATTTT.

V and J are TRBV30 and TRBJ2-1; perhaps TRBD1 as D (5 bases). The CDR3 runs 14 residues. Per the germline V gene, CDR1 is GTSNPN and CDR2 is SVGIG (reference sequence). V was trimmed by 0 bases and J by 5 bases, leaving 11 bases between them. The CDR3 DNA sequence: TGTGCCTGGAGTGTAGGGGCTGCCCACAATGAGCAGTTCTTC. Encoded protein: CAWSVGAAHNEQFF. The complete variable domain, with remaining parts taken from reference TRBV30 and TRBJ2-1, reads SQTIHQWPATLVQPVGSPLSLECTVEGTSNPNLYWYRQAAGRGLQLLFYSVGIGQISSEVPQNLSASRPQDRQFILSSKKLLLSDSGFYLCAWSVGAAHNEQFFGPGTRLTVL.

The chain recombines TRBV3-1 (or the pseudogene TRBV3-2) with TRBJ2-7; 8 nucleotides line up with TRBD2. Germline V gene lookup returns CDR1 LGHDT and CDR2 YNNKEL (reference sequence). Trimming took 0 bases from V and 10 from J; bases not matched to a gene: 5. This CDR3 comprises 13 residues. The CDR3 sequence is CASSQDWLAGQYF. The CDR3 DNA sequence: TGTGCCAGCAGCCAAGATTGGCTAGCGGGTCAGTACTTC.

This rearrangement joins TRBV1 to TRBJ1-4; whether TRBD1, the table's D call, matches the DNA was not checked. TRBV1 is noted as a pseudogene. CDR3 size: 16 residues. CDR3 in DNA: TGCACCAGCAGCCAAGATCGGCAGGGCCTGGGGGAAAAACTGTTTTTT. Amino acids: CTSSQDRQGLGEKLFF.

The chain uses TRBV18 and TRBJ2-1; D uncertain. In germline, CDR1 is KGHSH, CDR2 LQKENI. Between the trimmed V and J ends, which lost 4 bases and 9 bases, there was a span of 10 bases. The CDR3 runs to 12 residues. CDR3 residues: CASSLRSGEQFF. The CDR3 DNA follows: TGTGCCAGCTCACTTAGATCGGGTGAGCAGTTCTTC.

This chain joins TRBV12-3 or TRBV12-4 and TRBJ1-1, with D unclear. Trimming removed 2 bases at V and 6 bases at J, with 10 bases between. The CDR3 has 13 residues. CDR3 protein: CASSLHPVPEAFF. CDR3 nucleotides: TGTGCCAGCAGTTTACATCCGGTCCCTGAAGCTTTCTTT.

The V gene is TRBV3-1 (or the pseudogene TRBV3-2), the J gene TRBJ1-6; D gene unclear. Germline CDR1 is LGHDT and CDR2 is YNNKEL (reference sequence). Trimming stripped 3 bases from V and 8 bases from J, with 5 bases between. CDR3 length: 12 residues. Here the CDR3 reads CASSHGDSPLHF. DNA for the CDR3: TGTGCCAGCAGCCACGGTGATTCACCCCTCCACTTT.

Written as DNA, the CDR3 is TGTGCCAGCAGCTTTGGAGGTCAGCCCCAGCATTTT. This codes for CASSFGGQPQHF. The chain couples TRBV5-6 to TRBJ1-5; no firm D call. Trimming cost V 2 bases and J 6 bases, with 6 bases left between them. Germline values: CDR1 SGHDT, CDR2 YYEEEE. There are 12 residues in the CDR3.

The chain couples TRBV13 to TRBJ2-3, with 9 bases aligning to TRBD2. The V segment lost 5 bases and the J segment 5 bases; nucleotides outside the gene matches: 11. Germline V gives CDR1 PRHDT, CDR2 FYEKMQ (reference sequence). This CDR3 comprises 16 residues. The CDR3 sequence is CASSPRMVAGEDTQYF. CDR3 nucleotides: TGTGCCAGCAGCCCCAGGATGGTAGCGGGAGAAGATACGCAGTATTTT. The whole variable domain, remainder taken from reference TRBV13 and TRBJ2-3, is AAGVIQSPRHLIKEKRETATLKCYPIPRHDTVYWYQQGPGQDPQFLISFYEKMQSDKGSIPDRFSAQQFSDYHSELNMSSLELGDSALYFCASSPRMVAGEDTQYFGPGTRLTVL.

This chain joins TRBV2 and TRBJ2-7; D gene uncertain. CDR1 and CDR2 (germline): SNHLY, FYNNEI. V lost 3 bases and J lost 7, with 7 bases in between. The length of the CDR3 is 11 residues. CDR3 residues: CASSDLREQYV. Here the CDR3 DNA reads TGTGCCAGCAGTGATCTCCGGGAGCAGTACGTC.

In this sample, this clone turned up once. The J gene is TRBJ2-5, the V gene TRBV19, with 10 bases matching TRBD2. Germline-derived CDR1 and CDR2 are LNHDA and SQIVND (reference sequence). This CDR3 has 17 amino acids. The trim removed 8 bases at V and 5 bases at J, leaving 17 bases unmatched. For the CDR3, the DNA is TGTGCCAGTTCCCCTAAACCGGGACTAGCGTCGGGGGAGACCCAGTACTTC. Amino acid sequence: CASSPKPGLASGETQYF. Full variable domain (remainder filled in from reference TRBV19 and TRBJ2-5): DGGITQSPKYLFRKEGQNVTLSCEQNLNHDAMYWYRQDPGQGLRLIYYSQIVNDFQKGDIAEGYSVSREKKESFPLTVTSAQKNPTAFYLCASSPKPGLASGETQYFGPGTRLLVL.

This chain connects TRBV5-4 to TRBJ1-1; 7 bases match TRBD1. This CDR3 region has 13 residues. V shed 2 bases, J shed 11 bases, and the junction held 9 bases outside the gene matches. Germline V gene data show CDR1 as SGHNT and CDR2 as YYREEE (reference sequence). CDR3 region: CASSFDRERYAFF. CDR3 bases: TGTGCCAGCAGCTTCGACAGGGAGCGGTATGCTTTCTTT.

A few counts support this clone. Other DNA variants within this sample encode the same CDR3. J is TRBJ2-6 and V is TRBV5-4; 7 bases agree with TRBD2. Germline V gives CDR1 SGHNT, CDR2 YYREEE (reference sequence). V dropped 0 bases and J dropped 1; count of bases not matched to a gene: 1. The CDR3 length is 16 residues. DNA of the CDR3: TGTGCCAGCAGCTTGGACGGGGGGTCTGGGGCCAACGTCCTGACTTTC. Protein product: CASSLDGGSGANVLTF.

The chain couples TRBV5-1 to TRBJ2-2; 8 bases fit TRBD1. Germline V gene sequence: CDR1 SGHRS, CDR2 YFSETQ. Trimming at V came to 2 bases and at J to 1 base, leaving 10 bases not matched to a gene. This CDR3 contains 18 residues. The CDR3 spells CASSFSTKGQGNTGELFF. The CDR3 DNA follows: TGCGCCAGCAGCTTCTCGACTAAAGGACAGGGGAACACCGGGGAGCTGTTTTTT.

The chain recombines TRBV5-6 with TRBJ2-7; tentative D call: TRBD2 (6 bases). The germline gives CDR1 SGHDT, CDR2 YYEEEE. V lost 3 bases to trimming and J lost 2 bases, with 12 bases between them. This CDR3 is 14 amino acids long. CDR3: CASSSGTAPYEQYF. The CDR3 nucleotides read TGTGCCAGCAGCTCGGGGACTGCTCCCTACGAGCAGTACTTC.